These T cell receptor beta chains were read from a single sample in a study of type 1 and type 2 diabetes patients. Via MiXCR, TCRdb re-called the multiplex PCR reads, giving one row per CDR3 protein. The sample lists approximately 260,000 distinct CDR3 sequences; roughly 44% were seen once. The material sequenced was peripheral blood mononuclear cells (PBMCs). The receptors come from a man aged 18 to 29 with type 2 diabetes. The CDR3 runs from the conserved cysteine through the conserved F or W. The D gene is left open where the match is weak. The size entry is marked missing in some rows and otherwise reads once, few, many or a size class.

clone_size j_call d_call v_call cdr3_nt cdr3_aa
few TRBJ1-1 NA TRBV10-1 TGCGCCAGCAGTACCAGCATGAACACTGAAGCTTTCTTT CASSTSMNTEAFF
NA TRBJ2-7 NA TRBV7-9 TGTGCCAGCAGCTTTAGTATCCGAGGAGGCGAGCAGTACTTC CASSFSIRGGEQYF
NA TRBJ2-7 NA TRBV9 TGTGCCAGCAGCGTAGTCGCAGACTCCTACGAGCAGTACTTC CASSVVADSYEQYF
NA TRBJ1-1 NA TRBV7-6 TGTGCCAGCAGCCCGACGGTTCACAACACTGAAGCTTTCTTT CASSPTVHNTEAFF
NA TRBJ2-2 NA TRBV2 TGTGCCACCAGCCGAGGCTCGAACACCGGGGAGCTGTTTTTT CATSRGSNTGELFF
NA TRBJ1-5 NA TRBV7-3 TGTGCCAGCAGCTTATCTTTTGACCAGCCCCAGCATTTT CASSLSFDQPQHF
NA TRBJ2-1 NA TRBV6-6 TGTGCCAGCAGTTACAGGGGCCGGGACAACAATGAGCAGTTCTTC CASSYRGRDNNEQFF
NA TRBJ1-1 NA TRBV19 TGTGCCAGTAGTATTGCCGGGGGTGACACTGAAGCTTTCTTT CASSIAGGDTEAFF
few TRBJ2-5 NA TRBV19 TGTGCCAGTAGTATAATGAGGGGAGAGACCCAGTACTTC CASSIMRGETQYF
NA TRBJ2-1 NA TRBV27 TGTGCCAGCAGTTTAACCCGGGGTGAGCAGTTCTTC CASSLTRGEQFF
NA TRBJ2-3 NA TRBV15 TGTGCCACCAGCAGCGCTGCGGGCGGACGACCGAAAGATACGCAGTGTTTT CATSSAAGGRPKDTQCF
NA TRBJ2-2 NA TRBV7-9 TGTGCCAGCAGCCCTGGGGGCCTGAACACCGGGGAGCTGTTTTTT CASSPGGLNTGELFF
few TRBJ1-5 NA TRBV6-6 TGTGCCAGCAGTTACGGTTCGGCAGGTGGAGTAGGCAATCAGCCCCAGCATTTT CASSYGSAGGVGNQPQHF
NA TRBJ2-7 NA TRBV10-3 TGTGCCATCAGTGATGGTCAGGTCGAGCAGTACTTC CAISDGQVEQYF
NA TRBJ1-1 TRBD1 TRBV19 TGTGCCAGTAGTACCCGACAGGGGGCGAGGATGAACACTGAAGCTTTCTTT CASSTRQGARMNTEAFF
NA TRBJ2-3 NA TRBV20-1 TGCAGTGCTACGGACGGGGATACGCAGTATTTT CSATDGDTQYF
few TRBJ2-5 NA TRBV6-2/TRBV6-3 TGTGCCAGCAGTTCGAATCGAAGGGAGACCCAGTACTTC CASSSNRRETQYF
few TRBJ2-1 TRBD2 TRBV27 TGTGCCAGCAGTTCCCGTACTAGCGGGAACTACAATGAGCAGTTCTTC CASSSRTSGNYNEQFF
NA TRBJ2-2 NA TRBV20-1 TGCAGTGCTAGAGCGGTAAAGTCCCCCGGGGAGCTGTTTTTT CSARAVKSPGELFF
many TRBJ1-1 NA TRBV19 TGTGCCAGTAGTATAAACCCAATGAACACTGAAGCTTTCTTT CASSINPMNTEAFF
NA TRBJ1-2 TRBD1 TRBV12-5 TGTGCTAGTGGCCCGACAGGGACGACCTTGGGCTACACCTTC CASGPTGTTLGYTF
NA TRBJ2-1 TRBD2 TRBV19 TGTGCCAGTAGCCGGACGGGAGGGTACAATGAGCAGTTCTTC CASSRTGGYNEQFF
NA TRBJ2-1 TRBD2 TRBV12-3/TRBV12-4 TGTGCCAGCAGTCCCACCGGGACTAGCGGCTACAATGAGCAGTTCTTC CASSPTGTSGYNEQFF
NA TRBJ2-7 NA TRBV27 TGTGCCAGCAGTTTAGCGGCAGGGTTCGACGAGCAGTACTTC CASSLAAGFDEQYF
NA TRBJ2-5 NA TRBV7-2 TGTGCCAGCAGCTTAGCGGGGTGGGGTGAGACCCAGTACTTC CASSLAGWGETQYF
NA TRBJ2-7 TRBD1 TRBV2 TGTGCCAGCAGCCAATTAGGGGACAGGGGGCAATCCTTC CASSQLGDRGQSF
NA TRBJ1-4 NA TRBV28 TGTGCCAGCAGCCTCATATCAGCAGGGTTACTTAACGAAAAACTGTTTTTT CASSLISAGLLNEKLFF
many TRBJ2-7 TRBD1 TRBV10-1 TGCGCCAGCAGCCGGGACAGGTCCTACGAGCAGTACTTC CASSRDRSYEQYF
few TRBJ2-1 TRBD1 TRBV19 TGTGCCAGTAGTATCCCTGGGACAGGGACCTACAATGAGCAGTTCTTC CASSIPGTGTYNEQFF
NA TRBJ2-5 NA TRBV24-1 TGTGCCACCAGTGGCTACGTGACGGGAGAGACCCAGTACTTC CATSGYVTGETQYF
many TRBJ2-5 NA TRBV10-3 TGTGCCATCAGTGAGTCGGATGTGATCGAGACCCAGTACTTC CAISESDVIETQYF
NA TRBJ2-3 NA TRBV9 TGTGCCAGCAGCGGTGGGATTAGGAGACAAGGCCCAGATACGCAGTATTTT CASSGGIRRQGPDTQYF
NA TRBJ2-7 NA TRBV10-3 TGTGCCATCAGTGAGTCTCTCTTGGGCTACGAGCAGTACTTC CAISESLLGYEQYF
NA TRBJ1-2 NA TRBV20-1 TGCAGTGCCCCTGCCCAGGGCCCCGGCTACACCTTC CSAPAQGPGYTF
NA TRBJ2-3 NA TRBV6-6 TGTGCCAGCAGTGAGTCTGGAGATACGCAGTATTTT CASSESGDTQYF
few TRBJ2-5 NA TRBV27 TGTGCCAGCAGTTCAGGGGACCAAGAGACCCAGTACTTC CASSSGDQETQYF
NA TRBJ2-3 TRBD2 TRBV7-2 TGTGCCAGCAGCGCACCGACTAGCGGGGGTCCAGATACGCAGTATTTT CASSAPTSGGPDTQYF
NA TRBJ2-2 TRBD2 TRBV7-3 TGTGCCAGCAGCTCCTCAGCGGGAGCGGGCGGGGAGCTGTTTTTT CASSSSAGAGGELFF
NA TRBJ2-3 NA TRBV20-1 TGCAGTGCTAGAGATGATATTCAGGCACTAACAGATACGCAGTATTTT CSARDDIQALTDTQYF
NA TRBJ2-5 TRBD2 TRBV7-2 TGTGCCAGCAGCGACGTAGGGGCGGGAGAGACCCAATACTTC CASSDVGAGETQYF
NA TRBJ2-1 NA TRBV7-3 TGTGCCAGCAGCCCCGGCTTGGGGCTAGCCTCCTACAATGAGCAGTTCTTC CASSPGLGLASYNEQFF
few TRBJ2-3 NA TRBV7-2 TGTGCCAGCAGCTTACTATCTGGGGTAGATACGCAGTATTTT CASSLLSGVDTQYF
NA TRBJ2-2 TRBD1 TRBV20-1 TGCAGTGCTAAGGACAGGTCGAACACCGGGGAGCTGTTTTTT CSAKDRSNTGELFF
NA TRBJ1-6 NA TRBV20-1 TGCAGCTGGGGGTACAATTCACCCCTCCACTTT CSWGYNSPLHF
NA TRBJ2-5 NA TRBV20-1 TGCAGTGCTAGGACATTTTCTCGGGAGACCCAGTACTTC CSARTFSRETQYF
NA TRBJ2-3 NA TRBV7-2 TGTGCCAGCAGCTTCTCCCATAACACAGATACGCAGTATTTT CASSFSHNTDTQYF
few TRBJ2-5 NA TRBV20-1 TGCAGTGCTCTCCCGGGACTTGACTCAGAGACCCAGTACTTC CSALPGLDSETQYF
NA TRBJ1-6 NA TRBV7-2 TGTGCCAGCAGCTCCACAGGGAGTCGGAATTCACCCCTCCGCTTT CASSSTGSRNSPLRF
many TRBJ2-6 NA TRBV2 TGTGCCAGCAACGCCAGGTCCTCTGGGGCCAACGTCCTGACTTTC CASNARSSGANVLTF
NA TRBJ2-7 TRBD1 TRBV19 TGTGCCAGTAGTCCCAGGACAGGGTCCTACGGGCAGTACTTC CASSPRTGSYGQYF
few TRBJ2-5 NA TRBV7-3 TGTGCCAGCAGCCATTTAGGGGCGGGGGAGACCCAGTACTTC CASSHLGAGETQYF
NA TRBJ2-2 TRBD2 TRBV20-1 TGCAGTGCTAGACTAGCGGGGGGCCCCGGGGAGCTGTTTTTT CSARLAGGPGELFF